This T cell receptor beta chain was profiled in a study of CD8 T cells in ankylosing spondylitis. The sample holds a few counts of this clonotype. The antigen remains unidentified. Libraries of TCR beta came from quantitative 5'-RACE with molecular barcodes. TCRdb fed the 5' RACE reads into MiXCR, producing one record per CDR3 protein. The sample shows 250,000 to 350,000 distinct CDR3 sequences, less than 25% of them seen only once. The CDR3 totals 14 residues. Germline CDR1 reads GTSNPN; CDR2 reads SVGIG (reference sequence). J gave up 8 bases and V 0 bases, and 4 bases lay outside the gene matches. Findings and limits, study-wide: Within ankylosing spondylitis blood, a TCR beta motif made up of roughly eight highly homologous variants appeared to be characteristic.

This sequence was found in a female donor with ankylosing spondylitis or in good health (not recorded which). The chain joins TRBV30 to TRBJ2-2; 9 bases align to TRBD2. Sequencing input: blood, either unsorted or a sorted T cell fraction (not recorded which). CDR3 in amino acids: CAWSVLAGRGELFF. CDR3 DNA: TGTGCCTGGAGTGTACTAGCGGGTAGAGGGGAGCTGTTTTTT.